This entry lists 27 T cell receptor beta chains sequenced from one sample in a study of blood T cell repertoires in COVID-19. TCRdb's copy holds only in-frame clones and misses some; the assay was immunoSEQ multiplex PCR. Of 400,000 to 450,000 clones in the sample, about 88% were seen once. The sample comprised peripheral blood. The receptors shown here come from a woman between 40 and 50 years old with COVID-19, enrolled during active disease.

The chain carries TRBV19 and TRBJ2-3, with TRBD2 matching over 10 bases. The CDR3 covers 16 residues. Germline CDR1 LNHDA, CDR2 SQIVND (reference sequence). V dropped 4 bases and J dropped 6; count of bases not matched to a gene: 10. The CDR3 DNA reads TGTGCCAGTAGTACCACCCCTAGCGGGAGACGGGATACGCAGTATTTT. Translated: CASSTTPSGRRDTQYF. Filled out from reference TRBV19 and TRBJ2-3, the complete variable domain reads DGGITQSPKYLFRKEGQNVTLSCEQNLNHDAMYWYRQDPGQGLRLIYYSQIVNDFQKGDIAEGYSVSREKKESFPLTVTSAQKNPTAFYLCASSTTPSGRRDTQYFGPGTRLTVL.

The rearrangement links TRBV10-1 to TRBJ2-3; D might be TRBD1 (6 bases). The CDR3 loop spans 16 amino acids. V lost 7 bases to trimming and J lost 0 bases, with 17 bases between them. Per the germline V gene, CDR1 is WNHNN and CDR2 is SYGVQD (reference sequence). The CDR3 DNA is TGCGCCAGCATTGACAGGACAACTGATAGCACAGATACGCAGTATTTT. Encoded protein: CASIDRTTDSTDTQYF.

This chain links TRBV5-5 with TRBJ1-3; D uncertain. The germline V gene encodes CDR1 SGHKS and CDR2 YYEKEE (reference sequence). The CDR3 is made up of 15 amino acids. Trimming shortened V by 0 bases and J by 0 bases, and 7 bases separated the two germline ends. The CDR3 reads CASSLESISGNTIYF. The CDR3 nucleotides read TGTGCCAGCAGCTTGGAGAGCATCTCTGGAAACACCATATATTTT.

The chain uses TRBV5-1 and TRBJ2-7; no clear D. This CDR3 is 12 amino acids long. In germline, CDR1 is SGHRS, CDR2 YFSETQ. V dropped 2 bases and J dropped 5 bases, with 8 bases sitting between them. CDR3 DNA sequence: TGCGCCAGCAGCTTCCGATCGGACGAGCAGTACTTC. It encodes CASSFRSDEQYF.

CDR3 DNA: TGTGCCAGCAGCCAAGCAGCGGGAGGGCCGGAGACCCAGTACTTC. Amino acids: CASSQAAGGPETQYF. The rearrangement joins TRBV3-1 (or the pseudogene TRBV3-2) to TRBJ2-5, with 10 bases fitting TRBD2. The ends lost 1 base at V and 5 bases at J; junction bases unmatched: 4. Germline lookup yields CDR1 LGHDT and CDR2 YNNKEL (reference sequence). This CDR3 spans 15 amino acids.

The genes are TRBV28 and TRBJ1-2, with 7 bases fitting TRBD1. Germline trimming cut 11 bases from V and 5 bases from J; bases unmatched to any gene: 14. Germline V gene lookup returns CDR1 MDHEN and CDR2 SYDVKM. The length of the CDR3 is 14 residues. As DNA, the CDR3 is TGTGCCGTTCGGGACAGCGTTGTACCTTATGGCTACACCTTC. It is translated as CAVRDSVVPYGYTF.

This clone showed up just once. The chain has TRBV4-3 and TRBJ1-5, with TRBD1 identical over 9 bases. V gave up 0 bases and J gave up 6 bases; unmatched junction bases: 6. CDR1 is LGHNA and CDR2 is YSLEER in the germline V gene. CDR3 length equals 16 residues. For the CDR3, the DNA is TGCGCCAGCAGCCAAGATCTGGGACAGGGCATTCAGCCCCAGCATTTT. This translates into CASSQDLGQGIQPQHF.

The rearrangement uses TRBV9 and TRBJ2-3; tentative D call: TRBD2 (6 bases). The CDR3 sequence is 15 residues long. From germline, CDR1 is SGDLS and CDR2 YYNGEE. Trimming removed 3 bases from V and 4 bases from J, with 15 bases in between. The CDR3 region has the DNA TGTGCCAGCAGCGCTTGGAAGGGAGGACCAGATACGCAGTATTTT. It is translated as CASSAWKGGPDTQYF.

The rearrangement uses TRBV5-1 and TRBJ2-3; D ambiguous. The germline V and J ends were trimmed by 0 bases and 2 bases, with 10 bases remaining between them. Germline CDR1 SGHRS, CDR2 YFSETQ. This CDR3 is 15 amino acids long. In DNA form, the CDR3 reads TGCGCCAGCAGCTTGGCCTCGGTAGCCACAGATACGCAGTATTTT. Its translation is CASSLASVATDTQYF.

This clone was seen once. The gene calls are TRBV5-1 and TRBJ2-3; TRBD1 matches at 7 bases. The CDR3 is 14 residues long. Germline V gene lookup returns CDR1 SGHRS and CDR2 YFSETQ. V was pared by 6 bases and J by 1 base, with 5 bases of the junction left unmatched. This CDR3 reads CASTRTGGTDTQYF. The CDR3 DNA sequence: TGCGCCAGCACGAGGACAGGCGGCACAGATACGCAGTATTTT. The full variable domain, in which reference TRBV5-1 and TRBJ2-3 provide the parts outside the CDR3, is KAGVTQTPRYLIKTRGQQVTLSCSPISGHRSVSWYQQTPGQGLQFLFEYFSETQRNKGNFPGRFSGRQFSNSRSEMNVSTLELGDSALYLCASTRTGGTDTQYFGPGTRLTVL.

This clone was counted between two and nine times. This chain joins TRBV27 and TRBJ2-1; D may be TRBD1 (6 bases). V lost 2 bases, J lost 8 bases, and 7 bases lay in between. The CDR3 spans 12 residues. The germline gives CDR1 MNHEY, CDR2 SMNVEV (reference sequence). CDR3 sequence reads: CASSLGGYEQFF. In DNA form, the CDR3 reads TGTGCCAGCAGTTTAGGGGGCTATGAGCAGTTCTTC.

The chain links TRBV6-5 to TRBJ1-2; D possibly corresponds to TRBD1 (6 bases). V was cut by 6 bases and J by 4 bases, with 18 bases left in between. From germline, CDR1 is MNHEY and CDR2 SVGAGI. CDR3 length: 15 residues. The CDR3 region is CASRRTTGLGYGYTF. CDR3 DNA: TGTGCCAGCAGACGTACGACAGGTCTTGGCTATGGCTACACCTTC.

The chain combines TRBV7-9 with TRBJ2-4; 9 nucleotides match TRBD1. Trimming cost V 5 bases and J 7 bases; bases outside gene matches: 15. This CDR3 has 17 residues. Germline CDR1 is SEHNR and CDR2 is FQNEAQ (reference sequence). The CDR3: CASSAYLGQGLDNIQYF. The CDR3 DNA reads TGTGCCAGCAGCGCCTACCTTGGACAGGGGTTGGATAACATTCAGTACTTC.

The CDR3 nucleotides are TGTGCCAGCAGCAGAACTCCAGGGAGCAATCAGCCCCAGCATTTT. Its protein product is CASSRTPGSNQPQHF. J is TRBJ1-5 and V is TRBV7-2; maybe TRBD1 (5 bases). This CDR3 has 15 amino acids. The V end was cut by 5 bases, the J end by 1 base, with 12 bases between. CDR1 SGHTA and CDR2 FQGNSA come from the germline V gene.

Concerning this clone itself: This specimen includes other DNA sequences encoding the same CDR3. This CDR3 is CASSLRQGNTEAFF. The CDR3 DNA follows: TGTGCCAGCAGCTTGAGACAGGGAAACACTGAAGCTTTCTTT. This chain connects TRBV5-4 to TRBJ1-1, with 7 bases aligning to TRBD1. The CDR3 is 14 amino acids. CDR1 and CDR2 (germline): SGHNT, YYREEE (reference sequence). The J segment lost 2 bases and the V segment lost 1 base, leaving 2 bases of the junction unmatched.

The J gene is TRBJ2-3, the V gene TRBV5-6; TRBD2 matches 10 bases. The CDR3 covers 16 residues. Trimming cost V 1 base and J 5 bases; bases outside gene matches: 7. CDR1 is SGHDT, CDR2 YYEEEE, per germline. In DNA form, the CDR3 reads TGTGCCAGCAGCTTGCGGAGCGGGGGGGCCGGAGATACGCAGTATTTT. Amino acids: CASSLRSGGAGDTQYF.

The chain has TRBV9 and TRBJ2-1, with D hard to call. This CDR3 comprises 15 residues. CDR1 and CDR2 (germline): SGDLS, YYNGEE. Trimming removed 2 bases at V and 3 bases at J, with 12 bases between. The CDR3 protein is CASSVSSGLYNEQFF. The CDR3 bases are TGTGCCAGCAGCGTGAGTTCAGGTCTCTACAATGAGCAGTTCTTC.

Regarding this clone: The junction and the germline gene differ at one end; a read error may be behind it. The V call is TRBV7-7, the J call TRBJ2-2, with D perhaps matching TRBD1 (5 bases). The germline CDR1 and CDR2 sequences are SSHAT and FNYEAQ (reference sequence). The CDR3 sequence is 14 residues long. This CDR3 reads CASSPQGNTGELFF. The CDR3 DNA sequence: TGTGCTAGCAGCCCGCAGGGAAACACCGGGGAGCTGTTTTTT.

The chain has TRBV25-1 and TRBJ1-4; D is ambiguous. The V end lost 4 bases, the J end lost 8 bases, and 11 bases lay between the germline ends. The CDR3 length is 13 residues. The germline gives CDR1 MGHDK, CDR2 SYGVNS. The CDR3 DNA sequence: TGTGCCAGCAGTGCCTCTGGGCCAGAAAAACTGTTTTTT. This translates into CASSASGPEKLFF.

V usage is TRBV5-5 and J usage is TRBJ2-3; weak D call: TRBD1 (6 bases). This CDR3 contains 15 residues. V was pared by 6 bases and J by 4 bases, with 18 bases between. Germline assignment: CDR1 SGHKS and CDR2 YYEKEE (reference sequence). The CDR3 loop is CASTGPTGLPDTQYF. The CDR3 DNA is TGTGCCAGCACAGGCCCGACAGGTCTGCCAGATACGCAGTATTTT.

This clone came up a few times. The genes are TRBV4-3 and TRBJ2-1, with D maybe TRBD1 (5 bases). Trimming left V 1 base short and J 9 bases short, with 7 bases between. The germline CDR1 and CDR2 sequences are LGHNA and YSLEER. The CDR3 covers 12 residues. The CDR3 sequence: CASSQGRGEQFF. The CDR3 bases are TGCGCCAGCAGCCAAGGTAGGGGTGAGCAGTTCTTC.

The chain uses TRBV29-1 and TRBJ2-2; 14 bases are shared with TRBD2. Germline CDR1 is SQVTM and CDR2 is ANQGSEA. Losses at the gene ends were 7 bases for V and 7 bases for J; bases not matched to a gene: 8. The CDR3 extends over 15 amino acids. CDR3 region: CSARTSGGWSGELFF. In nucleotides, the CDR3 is TGCAGCGCCAGGACTAGCGGGGGGTGGAGCGGGGAGCTGTTTTTT.

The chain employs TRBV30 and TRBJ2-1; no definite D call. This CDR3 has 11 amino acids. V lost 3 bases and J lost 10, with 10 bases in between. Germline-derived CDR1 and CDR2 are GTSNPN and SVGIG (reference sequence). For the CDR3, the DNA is TGTGCCTGGAGCCCCCTTATGGAGCAGTTCTTC. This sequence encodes CAWSPLMEQFF.

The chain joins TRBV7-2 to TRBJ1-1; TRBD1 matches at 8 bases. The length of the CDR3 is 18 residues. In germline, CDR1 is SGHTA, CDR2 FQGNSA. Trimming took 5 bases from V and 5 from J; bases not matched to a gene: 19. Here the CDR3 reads CASSPRGQVGPKFTEAFF. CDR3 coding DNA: TGTGCCAGCAGCCCGCGGGGACAGGTGGGTCCAAAATTTACTGAAGCTTTCTTT.

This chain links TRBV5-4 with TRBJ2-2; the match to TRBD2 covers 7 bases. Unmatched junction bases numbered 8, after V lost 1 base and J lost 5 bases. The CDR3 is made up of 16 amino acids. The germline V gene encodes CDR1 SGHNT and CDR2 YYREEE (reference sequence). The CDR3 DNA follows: TGTGCCAGCAGCTTGCTAGGCGGGGGTGGAACCGGGGAGCTGTTTTTT. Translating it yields CASSLLGGGGTGELFF.

The CDR3 bases are TGCGCCAGCAGCCAAGATCCTGGCGGGGGGGCAACTGATACGCAGTATTTT. It specifies CASSQDPGGGATDTQYF. This chain uses TRBV4-1 with TRBJ2-3; 9 bases line up with TRBD2. This CDR3 is 17 amino acids long. Germline trimming cut 0 bases from V and 6 bases from J; bases unmatched to any gene: 10. Germline loops: CDR1 MGHRA, CDR2 YSYEKL.

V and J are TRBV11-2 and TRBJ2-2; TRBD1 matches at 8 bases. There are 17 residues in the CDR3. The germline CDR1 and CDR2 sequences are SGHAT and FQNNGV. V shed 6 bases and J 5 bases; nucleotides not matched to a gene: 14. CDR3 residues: CASRRGPGGGRTGELFF. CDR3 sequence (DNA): TGTGCCAGCAGACGCGGACCAGGGGGCGGACGGACCGGGGAGCTGTTTTTT.